The entry that follows covers one TCR beta chain sequence. Its antigen is unknown. No base quality values were provided; no much bigger clone lies one nucleotide off. The data were taken from a study of T cells in Graves' hyperthyroidism and ophthalmopathy (dated by TCRdb to about 2019). Turning to the overall study: Peripheral blood was sampled at the time of initial diagnosis, prior to any treatment. A discovery cohort of about 96 patients, about 43 with Graves' ophthalmopathy and approximately 60 with stable Graves' hyperthyroidism, was used to find distinguishing TCR V-J signatures. Prospective prediction of ophthalmopathy was tested in an independent validation cohort consisting of 18 hyperthyroidism patients and 15 or so patients who later progressed to ophthalmopathy. For training and testing, the 80 to 100 patients in the discovery cohort were randomly divided in a 7:3 ratio. In addition, the study compared T-cell repertoires in thyroid tissue and in blood from roughly six Graves' hyperthyroidism patients. After sampling, hyperthyroidism patients received methimazole starting at 30 mg daily, and ophthalmopathy patients received high-dose intravenous methylprednisolone. TCR Vbeta CDR3 sequencing of 130 to 150 peripheral blood samples (under 45 ophthalmopathy, 75 hyperthyroidism and approximately 17 progressor patients) is reported in the paper.

The germline V end is reduced by 0 bases and the J end by 5 bases; junction bases left unmatched: 9. Taken from cysteine to phenylalanine, the CDR3 has 16 residues. Only CDR3 DNA is held: 48 bases, read in frame from base 1. The germline V gene encodes CDR1 SGHRS and CDR2 YFSETQ. Study-level results and caveats: No statistical method was used to set the sample size in advance, and investigators knew the group allocation. In cross-validation, a model built on a 13 V-J signature told ophthalmopathy apart from stable hyperthyroidism with just under 90% sensitivity and around 84% specificity, and in testing the same model reached 80%/75%. Blood samples also contained most of the expanded thyroid clonotypes (frequency above 0.001), which suggests that blood repertoires may reflect thyroid immune responses. In validation, the model predicted progression to ophthalmopathy with 65% to 71% sensitivity and approximately 74% specificity, a median of 6.5 months before onset.

Graves' hyperthyroidism was defined as stable when no progression to ophthalmopathy occurred over 18 months of follow-up. Hyperthyroidism patients were newly diagnosed, had a disease duration of under 2 months, and were aged 18 to 65 years. Any patient with an uncontrolled infection, another autoimmune disease, pregnancy or lactation was excluded. Diagnoses were established on the basis of clinical symptoms, serum thyroxine and TRAb, thyroid ultrasound, and orbital computed tomography. PBMCs were separated from around 9.1 ml of fresh peripheral blood using Ficoll-Paque density gradient centrifugation. Total RNA was extracted using Trizol reagent, and RNA quality was assessed on an Agilent 2100 Bioanalyzer. Amplification of TCR beta CDR3 regions was carried out from RNA transcripts. The TCR CDR3 was subjected to a first round of RT-PCR using the HTBI primer set and the Qiagen OneStep RT-PCR kit. A second multiplex PCR round built the libraries, followed by size selection and purification. The libraries were sequenced on an Illumina HiSeq2000 using paired-end 100 bp reads. The authors' analysis ran thus. SOAPnuke was used to process the raw data, throwing out any read that contained adapters or uncalled bases, had a mean Phred below 15, or lacked an exact constant-primer or identifier match. COPE v1.2.5 was used to merge high-quality paired reads, and clonotypes were defined as unique nucleotide sequences. MiTCR v1.1 was used to align the clonotypes against IMGT TRBV, TRBD and TRBJ reference segments. Only V-J combinations with frequency above 0.0001, covering roughly 99% of repertoires, were analysed. The TCS score was defined as F50 (clonal expansion) divided by E x V (chaos), with BLOSUM62-based TCRdist calculated between CDR3 peptides within each V-J. Welch's t-statistics and random forest reduced roughly 500 V-J features to 13, which were used in a naive Bayes classifier (R e1071). The public reads were reprocessed in TCRdb via fastp at Q25 and MiXCR, keeping in-frame beta chains. Every entry covers one CDR3 protein and lists the most common genes and DNA from its rows. TCRdb, not the authors, supplied the V and J calls. The sample contains some 550,000 distinct CDR3 sequences, 20% to 25% of them found a single time. The ten largest clones take up about 25% of the sample.

The TCR was taken from a man aged 18 to 30 with Graves' hyperthyroidism. The specimen was blood. The chain was built from TRBV5-1 and TRBJ2-7, and 9 junction bases match TRBD1. CDR3 sequence: CASSLEGQGSTNEQYF. The bases are TGCGCCAGCAGCTTGGAGGGACAGGGTTCAACTAACGAGCAGTACTTC.